The clone carrying this T cell receptor (beta chain) has at least ten counts. Its cognate antigen is unknown. Unique molecular identifiers, one per molecule, were present on every TCR cDNA molecule. Using its own MiXCR run on the 5' RACE reads, TCRdb lists one record per CDR3 protein. The table includes 20,000 to 25,000 distinct CDR3 sequences, about 4.4% detected once. The sample is drawn from a study of spatial heterogeneity in lung cancer. Study-level points and caveats: Higher tumor mutation counts went along with higher counts of expanded intratumoral alpha and beta TCRs.

The time point: sample taken at primary tumor resection. Trimming at V came to 0 bases and at J to 7 bases, leaving 7 bases not matched to a gene. CDR3 length: 16 residues. In germline, CDR1 is SGHNT, CDR2 YYREEE (reference sequence). The receptor comes from a male donor with early-stage non-small cell lung cancer. Source: lung tumor tissue, taken at surgery. The gene calls are TRBV5-4 and TRBJ2-1; TRBD2 matches at 10 bases. In nucleotides, the CDR3 is TGTGCCAGCAGCTTGGCCCGGGCTAGCGGGAGTAATGAGCAGTTCTTC. The encoded protein is CASSLARASGSNEQFF.